This TCR beta chain was observed in a study of tumor and adjacent non-tumor tissue in lung cancer (dated by TCRdb to 2016 to 2019). General notes on the study: By cancer type, the cohort comprised 11 to 12 adenocarcinoma patients, 2 squamous cell carcinoma patients and 1 small cell lung cancer patient. Bulk TCRbeta repertoires were compared between lung tumor tissue and matched distant non-tumor lung tissue obtained from around 16 lung cancer patients. Among the approximately 15 patients, ages ranged from about 31 to 85 years, roughly 10 were men and 5 were women, and disease was TNM stage I to III. Sequencing generated a total of more than 100 million productive TCRbeta reads, averaging around 4.2 million reads per sample. About 30 paired specimens, one tumor and one normal lung sample per patient, were profiled by TCRbeta CDR3 sequencing.

The investigation overall reported the following: TCR diversity (inverse Simpson) was significantly higher in tumor than in normal lung tissue (around 460 vs 160, P = 0.0075, Mann-Whitney U test). Because peripheral blood was not sequenced, the blood TCRbeta repertoires of the lung cancer patients in the study went unexamined. Only roughly 16 patients were in the cohort, and the authors stated that larger samples and more detailed clinical data are needed. The top 100 clones accounted for a significantly larger cumulative portion of the repertoire in normal lung than in tumor tissue. Neither the sequencing platform nor unique molecular identifiers are mentioned in the methods. TCR diversity was significantly higher in younger patients, and greater tumor TCR diversity was associated with shorter overall survival and shorter disease-free survival.

RNA was extracted from bulk unsorted tissue and checked for quality with a NanoDrop ND-1000 and an Agilent 2100. Newly diagnosed lung cancer patients without prior chemotherapy who had been admitted for thoracic surgery in China between August and November 2014 were enrolled as donors. Anyone who had undergone radiotherapy or chemotherapy before, or who had another cancer at the same time, was left out of the study. Surgical tissue pieces of roughly 1-2 cm3 were preserved in RNAlater solution and stored at -80 °C until use. Concerning this clonotype itself: Its antigen has not been determined. Base qualities are missing; no much larger clone stands one base away.

Clipping removes 4 bases from V and 7 bases from J, with 10 as the unmatched junction base count. Taken from the germline V gene (reference sequence), the CDR1 and CDR2 loops are WNHNN and SYGVQD. The CDR3 runs 15 residues from the cysteine to the phenylalanine. The CDR3 DNA has 45 bases and is translated from base 1. The method was multiplex PCR. TCRdb shows the sequencer as Illumina HiSeq 2500. TCRbeta libraries were constructed through three rounds of nested PCR with primers (Table S4) according to protocols adapted from ARM-PCR. Before sequencing, PCR products of 200-500 bp were excised from the gel and purified with the QIAquick gel extraction kit. As for how the authors treated the data: Trimmomatic was used to clean the reads, FLASH merged the cleaned reads into complete CDR3 sequences, and MiTCR assigned the sequences to V(D)J germline segments. VDJtools was used to compute clonal diversity as the inverse Simpson's index. In-frame sequences without a premature stop codon were defined as productive reads. The public reads were reprocessed in TCRdb via fastp at Q25 and MiXCR, keeping in-frame beta chains. For every CDR3 protein sequence, its rows merge into one entry that carries the most common genes and DNA. The V and J calls shown here were made by TCRdb, not taken from the authors' results. The sample profile shows tens of thousands of distinct CDR3 sequences; just under 60% of them were found once. The ten largest clones capture around 20% of the sample.

The chain couples TRBV10-1 to TRBJ2-1; 7 junctional bases match TRBD2. Sequences were obtained from lung tumor tissue. This sequence was found in a middle-aged man with non-small cell lung cancer. The nucleotides read TGCGCCAGCAGTGGAGGTACTAGCGCGTGGAATGAGCAGTTCTTC. This encodes CASSGGTSAWNEQFF.